The entry that follows covers one TCR beta chain sequence. Antigen specificity is unknown. CDR1 and CDR2 (germline): SGHTA, FQGNSA. Between the trimmed V and J ends, which lost 6 bases and 4 bases, there was a span of 9 bases. The CDR3 runs to 12 residues. The sample is drawn from a study of T cell responses to AZD1222 COVID-19 vaccine. Timing groups of about 4 and about 12 weeks for second doses were pooled. Measured with immunoSEQ multiplex PCR; TCRdb has only the in-frame clones, and not every one. The sample yields 100,000 or so clones, about 90% seen once. General study findings and limits: White British ancestry dominated among donors, who included more females, and clonal diversity was possibly underestimated.

This chain joins TRBV7-2 and TRBJ1-2; D is ambiguous. This sequence originates from an adult who received the AZD1222 COVID-19 vaccine. The sample in question was peripheral blood, obtained 28 days after the second AZD1222 dose. The CDR3 here is CASSLIGYGYTF. DNA for the CDR3: TGTGCCAGCAGTCTAATAGGCTATGGCTACACCTTC.